The 29 T cell receptor beta chains listed next were all sequenced from one sample in a study of OX40 agonist ivuxolimab in advanced cancers. To prepare the library, the immunoSEQ multiplex PCR assay was applied. The clones in this table, taken by TCRdb from immuneACCESS, are in-frame only. Not every clone is retained; where verified, under half of the shortfall comes from an unresolved V gene, and the cause of the rest is unknown. This sample is represented by some 67,000 clones; about 85% of them were singletons. Of the sample, about 0.83% is held by the ten largest clones. Sample: CD4+ or CD8+ T cells sorted from blood, taken in a trial of the OX40 agonist ivuxolimab. These receptor sequences come from an adult with an advanced solid tumor such as melanoma, head and neck, liver or kidney cancer.

This clone was detected only a few times. The chain has TRBV29-1 and TRBJ1-1; D ambiguous. V lost 0 bases and J 1 base, leaving 0 bases between the germline ends. CDR3 length equals 11 residues. Germline CDR1 is SQVTM and CDR2 is ANQGSEA. CDR3 bases: TGCAGCGTTGAAGAGAACACTGAAGCTTTCTTT. It translates to CSVEENTEAFF.

The chain recombines TRBV7-2 with TRBJ2-7; D not certain. V lost 3 bases and J lost 6, with 9 bases in between. This CDR3 comprises 12 residues. Germline V lookup: CDR1 SGHTA, CDR2 FQGNSA. The CDR3 reads CASSFLEREQYF. In DNA, the CDR3 is TGTGCCAGCAGCTTTCTAGAACGCGAGCAGTACTTC.

The rearrangement joins TRBV15 to TRBJ2-7; 8 bases are shared with TRBD2. The CDR3 contains 15 residues. CDR1 and CDR2 from the germline V gene are LNHNV and YYDKDF (reference sequence). V trimming: 1 base; J trimming: 2 bases; junction bases outside the gene matches: 4. CDR3 protein: CATSRGLAGPYEQYF. The CDR3 DNA follows: TGTGCCACCAGCAGAGGGCTAGCGGGCCCCTACGAGCAGTACTTC.

This clone was counted between two and nine times. Other DNA sequences from this sample encode an identical CDR3 as well. The chain recombines TRBV18 with TRBJ2-3; D is undetermined. Trimming removed 3 bases from V and 0 bases from J, with 1 base in between. CDR3 length: 12 residues. Germline-derived CDR1 and CDR2 are KGHSH and LQKENI. The CDR3 loop is CASSPSTDTQYF. The CDR3 DNA is TGTGCCAGCTCACCTAGCACAGATACGCAGTATTTT. Full variable domain (remainder filled in from reference TRBV18 and TRBJ2-3): NAGVMQNPRHLVRRRGQEARLRCSPMKGHSHVYWYRQLPEEGLKFMVYLQKENIIDESGMPKERFSAEFPKEGPSILRIQQVVRGDSAAYFCASSPSTDTQYFGPGTRLTVL.

This clone was recorded a few times. The chain joins TRBV7-2 to TRBJ2-7; 9 nucleotides align to TRBD2. Germline CDR1 SGHTA, CDR2 FQGNSA. V shed 1 base, J shed 5 bases, and the junction held 6 bases outside the gene matches. This CDR3 has 15 amino acids. The CDR3 DNA follows: TGTGCCAGCAGCTTAGTAGCGGGAGCAGGCCACGAGCAGTACTTC. Amino acids: CASSLVAGAGHEQYF.

The chain has TRBV10-1 and TRBJ2-5; D gene uncertain. The germline V gene has CDR1 WNHNN and CDR2 SYGVQD (reference sequence). The CDR3 consists of 13 residues. The germline V and J ends were trimmed by 6 bases and 5 bases, with 13 bases remaining between them. This chain's CDR3 is CASSPSVGETQYF. The CDR3 region has the DNA TGCGCCAGCAGCCCTTCTGTTGGGGAGACCCAGTACTTC.

The chain uses TRBV7-9 and TRBJ1-1; the D is unclear. CDR1 and CDR2 (germline): SEHNR, FQNEAQ (reference sequence). The CDR3 has 13 residues. Trimming left V 0 bases short and J 4 bases short, with 6 bases between. CDR3 DNA: TGTGCCAGCAGCTTAGCCGTCAGCACTGAAGCTTTCTTT. It encodes CASSLAVSTEAFF.

This chain connects TRBV14 to TRBJ1-2; no clear D. From germline, CDR1 is SGHDN and CDR2 FVKESK. V lost 0 bases and J lost 2, with 10 bases in between. This CDR3 spans 15 amino acids. CDR3 sequence: CASSQDLRGNYGYTF. The CDR3 bases are TGTGCCAGCAGCCAAGATCTCAGAGGGAACTATGGCTACACCTTC.

Only one count was recorded for this clone. The genes are TRBV6-1 and TRBJ2-7; D is unclear. Trimming cost V 1 base and J 3 bases, with 10 bases left between them. The CDR3 is 14 amino acids. Germline CDR1 is MNHNS and CDR2 is SASEGT. The CDR3 nucleotides are TGTGCCAGCAGTGAAGGCCCAGGAAGCTACGAGCAGTACTTC. This sequence encodes CASSEGPGSYEQYF.

The rearrangement uses TRBV19 and TRBJ1-2, with 9 bases lining up with TRBD1. V shed 4 bases, J shed 4 bases, and the junction held 1 base outside the gene matches. This CDR3 contains 13 residues. Germline CDR1 LNHDA, CDR2 SQIVND (reference sequence). The CDR3 loop is CASSKDRGYGYTF. Here the CDR3 DNA reads TGTGCCAGTAGTAAGGACAGGGGCTATGGCTACACCTTC.

The chain employs TRBV7-8 and TRBJ2-1, with 8 nucleotides matching TRBD2. CDR1 is SGHVS, CDR2 FQNEAQ, per germline. The CDR3 loop spans 17 amino acids. Germline trimming cut 4 bases from V and 8 bases from J; bases unmatched to any gene: 16. CDR3 in amino acids: CASSSSRMTGGPDEQFF. Written as DNA, the CDR3 is TGTGCCAGCAGCTCTAGTAGGATGACGGGGGGGCCCGATGAGCAGTTCTTC. Full variable domain (remainder filled in from reference TRBV7-8 and TRBJ2-1): GAGVSQSPRYKVAKRGQDVALRCDPISGHVSLFWYQQALGQGPEFLTYFQNEAQLDKSGLPSDRFFAERPEGSVSTLKIQRTQQEDSAVYLCASSSSRMTGGPDEQFFGPGTRLTVL.

The V gene is TRBV19, the J gene TRBJ2-6; D may match TRBD1 or TRBD2 (6 bases each). CDR1 is LNHDA, CDR2 SQIVND, per germline (reference sequence). This CDR3 comprises 17 residues. Trimming shortened V by 3 bases and J by 1 base, and 13 bases separated the two germline ends. CDR3 residues: CASSMGGPGSGANVLTF. CDR3 coding DNA: TGTGCCAGTAGTATGGGGGGCCCGGGTTCTGGGGCCAACGTCCTGACTTTC.

Regarding this clone: A read error may explain this, as a much larger clone is one base away. The chain is built from TRBV2 and TRBJ2-7, with TRBD2 identical over 14 bases. The J segment lost 5 bases and the V segment lost 6 bases, leaving 6 bases of the junction unmatched. CDR1 is SNHLY, CDR2 FYNNEI, per germline. The CDR3 extends over 15 amino acids. CDR3 sequence (DNA): TGTGCCAGCAGAGGACTAGCGGGAGGTCTGGACGAGCAGTACTTC. Residues: CASRGLAGGLDEQYF.

The rearrangement joins TRBV7-2 to TRBJ1-2; D ambiguous. CDR1 and CDR2 from the germline V gene are SGHTA and FQGNSA. The length of the CDR3 is 13 residues. With 1 base removed from V and 6 bases from J, the gap between germline ends came to 9 bases. The CDR3 is CASSLGFYNGYTF. In nucleotides, the CDR3 is TGTGCCAGCAGCTTAGGGTTCTATAATGGCTACACCTTC.

The chain links TRBV11-3 to TRBJ2-2; no definite D call. Germline CDR1 reads SGHNT; CDR2 reads YENEEA. V was clipped by 5 bases and J by 6 bases, with 13 bases between them. This CDR3 region has 14 residues. The CDR3 is CASSQSLTAGELFF. In DNA form, the CDR3 reads TGTGCCAGCAGCCAATCCCTGACCGCCGGGGAGCTGTTTTTT. The complete variable domain, with remaining parts taken from reference TRBV11-3 and TRBJ2-2, reads EAGVVQSPRYKIIEKKQPVAFWCNPISGHNTLYWYLQNLGQGPELLIRYENEEAVDDSQLPKDRFSAERLKGVDSTLKIQPAELGDSAVYLCASSQSLTAGELFFGEGSRLTVL.

The chain is built from TRBV5-4 and TRBJ2-3; D possibly corresponds to TRBD2 (6 bases). Trimming removed 4 bases from V and 3 bases from J, with 18 bases in between. The CDR3 runs to 16 residues. In germline, CDR1 is SGHNT, CDR2 YYREEE (reference sequence). In DNA form, the CDR3 reads TGTGCCAGCAGCGGCAGGCGGGGAATGGGGACAGATACGCAGTATTTT. This translates into CASSGRRGMGTDTQYF.

The genes are TRBV2 and TRBJ2-3; 7 bases are a match to TRBD2. CDR1 is SNHLY, CDR2 FYNNEI, per germline. CDR3 size: 16 residues. The trim removed 3 bases at V and 1 base at J, leaving 7 bases unmatched. The CDR3 DNA follows: TGTGCCAGCAGTGACAGGGCCAGCGGGGGCACAGATACGCAGTATTTT. It translates to CASSDRASGGTDTQYF. Full variable domain (outside the CDR3, taken from reference TRBV2 and TRBJ2-3): EPEVTQTPSHQVTQMGQEVILRCVPISNHLYFYWYRQILGQKVEFLVSFYNNEISEKSEIFDDQFSVERPDGSNFTLKIRSTKLEDSAMYFCASSDRASGGTDTQYFGPGTRLTVL.

This clone was observed a few times. The chain links TRBV30 to TRBJ1-5; no definite D call. Trimming cost V 1 base and J 5 bases, with 12 bases left between them. The CDR3 runs 14 residues. Germline V gene lookup returns CDR1 GTSNPN and CDR2 SVGIG (reference sequence). CDR3 DNA sequence: TGTGCCTGGAGTGAGGCCAACCCTCATCAGCCCCAGCATTTT. Translating it yields CAWSEANPHQPQHF.

This clone appeared once. The CDR3, as DNA: TGTGCCAGCAGCTTAAGCGGGGGACCCGGGGAGCTGTTTTTT. It is translated as CASSLSGGPGELFF. The V and J genes are TRBV7-9 and TRBJ2-2; 8 nucleotides align to TRBD2. Germline V gene lookup returns CDR1 SEHNR and CDR2 FQNEAQ (reference sequence). There are 14 residues in the CDR3. V dropped 2 bases and J dropped 6; count of bases not matched to a gene: 2.

The chain recombines TRBV7-2 with TRBJ2-5; the D is unclear. The CDR3 has 12 amino acids. V lost 3 bases and J lost 4, with 6 bases in between. CDR1 SGHTA and CDR2 FQGNSA come from the germline V gene. This CDR3 reads CASSFGRETQYF. CDR3 nucleotides: TGTGCCAGCAGCTTTGGGCGAGAGACCCAGTACTTC. Combining the CDR3 with reference TRBV7-2 and TRBJ2-5 gives the whole variable domain GAGVSQSPSNKVTEKGKDVELRCDPISGHTALYWYRQSLGQGLEFLIYFQGNSAPDKSGLPSDRFSAERTGGSVSTLTIQRTQQEDSAVYLCASSFGRETQYFGPGTRLLVL.

V and J are TRBV10-2 and TRBJ2-3; 8 bases are shared with TRBD2. Trimming took 7 bases from V and 1 from J; bases not matched to a gene: 7. This CDR3 region has 15 residues. In germline, CDR1 is WSHSY, CDR2 SAAADI. The CDR3 DNA reads TGCGCCAGCACTATAGCGGGGTGGGGCACAGATACGCAGTATTTT. Encoded protein: CASTIAGWGTDTQYF.

J is TRBJ1-1 and V is TRBV7-2; 8 bases align to TRBD1. The junction had 5 bases not matched to a gene; V was cut back by 4 bases and J by 4 bases. There are 14 residues in the CDR3. Germline values: CDR1 SGHTA, CDR2 FQGNSA. The CDR3 here is CASSYGQGGTEAFF. The CDR3, as DNA: TGTGCCAGCAGCTACGGACAGGGTGGCACTGAAGCTTTCTTT. Filled out from reference TRBV7-2 and TRBJ1-1, the complete variable domain reads GAGVSQSPSNKVTEKGKDVELRCDPISGHTALYWYRQSLGQGLEFLIYFQGNSAPDKSGLPSDRFSAERTGGSVSTLTIQRTQQEDSAVYLCASSYGQGGTEAFFGQGTRLTVV.

V gene TRBV10-2 combines with J gene TRBJ1-1; no firm D call. Per germline, CDR1 WSHSY and CDR2 SAAADI. Trimming stripped 7 bases from V and 2 bases from J, with 8 bases between. There are 12 residues in the CDR3. CDR3 region: CASTPGNTEAFF. The CDR3 nucleotides read TGCGCCAGCACTCCTGGCAACACTGAAGCTTTCTTT.

The rearrangement joins TRBV6-6 to TRBJ1-1; D not resolved. Germline V CDR1 and CDR2: MNHNY, SVGAGI (reference sequence). The V gene lost 6 bases and the J gene lost 6 bases, with 14 bases spanning the gap. CDR3 length: 13 amino acids. In DNA form, the CDR3 reads TGTGCCAGCAGAATTAATAGAGGCGCTGAAGCTTTCTTT. This translates into CASRINRGAEAFF.

This clone was seen only a few times. This chain joins TRBV7-9 and TRBJ1-2; 8 bases are a match to TRBD1. The trim removed 4 bases at V and 7 bases at J, leaving 11 bases unmatched. Germline values: CDR1 SEHNR, CDR2 FQNEAQ (reference sequence). The CDR3 consists of 15 residues. The CDR3 protein is CASSSAAGQGGGYTF. In DNA form, the CDR3 reads TGTGCCAGCAGCTCTGCCGCCGGACAGGGCGGTGGCTACACCTTC.

The V call is TRBV19, the J call TRBJ1-1; no definite D call. The germline V and J ends were trimmed by 6 bases and 11 bases, with 19 bases remaining between them. The V gene's germline CDR1 is LNHDA and CDR2 SQIVND (reference sequence). This CDR3 is 13 amino acids long. For the CDR3, the DNA is TGTGCCAGTAGCAAATTCATCCTTAACACTGCTTTCTTT. It codes for CASSKFILNTAFF.

The genes are TRBV5-6 and TRBJ1-4; D is uncertain. This CDR3 contains 13 residues. Germline V gives CDR1 SGHDT, CDR2 YYEEEE. Trimming shortened V by 0 bases and J by 10 bases, and 10 bases separated the two germline ends. CDR3 bases: TGTGCCAGCAGCTTGGGGAGGACGGGAAAACTGTTTTTT. This gives the protein CASSLGRTGKLFF.

This chain connects TRBV29-1 to TRBJ2-5, with D possibly TRBD1 on 6 matching bases. The CDR3 has 12 amino acids. Deletions cut 5 bases from V and 5 bases from J, with 12 bases between. Germline V lookup: CDR1 SQVTM, CDR2 ANQGSEA. The CDR3 region has the DNA TGCAGCGTTCGACAGGATCTGGAGACCCAGTACTTC. This sequence encodes CSVRQDLETQYF.

This chain links TRBV10-3 with TRBJ2-3; 10 nucleotides align to TRBD2. Germline V CDR1 and CDR2: ENHRY, SYGVKD. The length of the CDR3 is 15 residues. V dropped 3 bases and J dropped 6; count of bases not matched to a gene: 6. CDR3 nucleotides: TGTGCCATCAGTGACTCTAGCGGGAGTTCCGATACGCAGTATTTT. It encodes CAISDSSGSSDTQYF.